One and the same sample provided the 27 T cell receptor beta chains below, sequenced in a study of cytomegalovirus exposure and HLA in healthy donors. Assay used: immunoSEQ multiplex PCR; TCRdb lists only in-frame clones, some missing. The repertoire holds approximately 100,000 clones, with about 93% as singletons. The source material was PBMCs. Receptors originate from a woman in her thirties in good health and CMV-seropositive.

The chain is built from TRBV7-9 and TRBJ2-5, with D possibly TRBD1 on 5 matching bases. The CDR3 has 15 amino acids. Deletions cut 2 bases from V and 2 bases from J, with 12 bases between. Germline lookup yields CDR1 SEHNR and CDR2 FQNEAQ (reference sequence). CDR3 nucleotide sequence: TGTGCCAGCAGCTTACAGGGTGAATGGCAAGAGACCCAGTACTTC. This encodes CASSLQGEWQETQYF.

J is TRBJ2-1 and V is TRBV19; D is perhaps TRBD2 (5 bases). CDR3 size: 14 residues. V lost 3 bases, J lost 10 bases, and 16 bases lay in between. Germline loops: CDR1 LNHDA, CDR2 SQIVND (reference sequence). The CDR3 region is CASSIRGSVLEQFF. As DNA, the CDR3 is TGTGCCAGTAGTATTCGAGGGTCCGTACTCGAGCAGTTCTTC.

The J gene is TRBJ1-1, the V gene TRBV30; 9 bases align to TRBD1. After removal of 5 bases from V and 5 bases from J, the junction contained 9 bases not matched to a gene. Germline V gene sequence: CDR1 GTSNPN, CDR2 SVGIG (reference sequence). CDR3 length: 14 residues. CDR3 residues: CAWVRTGGRTEAFF. The DNA for the CDR3 is TGTGCCTGGGTACGAACAGGGGGCCGGACTGAAGCTTTCTTT.

The chain couples TRBV4-1 to TRBJ2-3; D is possibly TRBD1 (6 bases). CDR1 and CDR2 (germline): MGHRA, YSYEKL. The CDR3 has 17 amino acids. The ends were cut back, 0 bases at V and 0 bases at J, with 13 bases in the middle. In nucleotides, the CDR3 is TGCGCCAGCAGCCAAGAGTCTATTCAGGGGAGCACAGATACGCAGTATTTT. Its protein is CASSQESIQGSTDTQYF.

The rearrangement uses TRBV12-5 and TRBJ2-5; the match to TRBD2 covers 8 bases. Unmatched junction bases numbered 12, after V lost 2 bases and J lost 7 bases. Germline assignment: CDR1 LGHNT and CDR2 FRNRAP. This CDR3 has 16 residues. The CDR3 reads CASGLTDERGHGTQYF. The CDR3 DNA reads TGTGCTAGTGGTTTGACTGACGAGCGGGGGCATGGGACCCAGTACTTC.

CDR3 nucleotide sequence: TGTGCCAGCAGTCCCCTGAGGTACGAGCAGTACTTC. Its protein product is CASSPLRYEQYF. This chain joins TRBV28 and TRBJ2-7, with unresolved D. V dropped 5 bases and J dropped 4 bases, with 9 bases sitting between them. Germline CDR1 is MDHEN and CDR2 is SYDVKM. The CDR3 spans 12 residues.

The chain carries TRBV5-5 and TRBJ1-4; no clear D gene. Trimming pared 4 bases from V and 8 bases from J, leaving 9 bases between. Germline values: CDR1 SGHKS, CDR2 YYEKEE (reference sequence). This CDR3 comprises 12 residues. CDR3 amino acids: CASSLRYEKLFF. The CDR3 coding sequence is TGTGCCAGCAGCCTGAGATACGAAAAACTGTTTTTT.

The chain employs TRBV15 and TRBJ1-5; D unclear. The CDR3 totals 14 residues. The germline V and J ends were trimmed by 0 bases and 5 bases, with 8 bases remaining between them. CDR1 is LNHNV, CDR2 YYDKDF, per germline (reference sequence). The CDR3 loop reads CATSRDMGDQPQHF. For the CDR3, the DNA is TGTGCCACCAGCAGAGATATGGGCGATCAGCCCCAGCATTTT.

The CDR3 DNA follows: TGTGCCAGCAGTTTACTGCAGGGATCTGGAAACACCATATATTTT. It yields the protein CASSLLQGSGNTIYF. V is TRBV28 and J is TRBJ1-3, with D perhaps TRBD1 (5 bases). Per germline, CDR1 MDHEN and CDR2 SYDVKM. V shed 2 bases and J shed 1 base, with 9 bases lying between them. CDR3 length equals 15 residues.

The chain couples TRBV29-1 to TRBJ2-1; the D gene is possibly TRBD2 (5 bases). This CDR3 spans 14 amino acids. CDR1 is SQVTM and CDR2 is ANQGSEA in the germline V gene. V was shortened by 6 bases and J by 0 bases, with 12 bases between the two germline ends. CDR3 region: CSVVEGGSYNEQFF. The CDR3 DNA is TGCAGCGTAGTTGAGGGTGGCTCCTACAATGAGCAGTTCTTC.

The V call is TRBV7-6, the J call TRBJ2-2, with 10 bases fitting TRBD2. The CDR3 has 17 residues. The germline V gene has CDR1 SGHVS and CDR2 FNYEAQ. With 4 bases clipped from V and 6 bases from J, the junction kept 11 bases outside the gene matches. DNA of the CDR3: TGTGCCAGCAGCTCGTTCCCTAGCGGGAGCATGGCCGGGGAGCTGTTTTTT. It translates to CASSSFPSGSMAGELFF.

This clone was detected once. The chain combines TRBV2 with TRBJ2-7; TRBD1 matches at 8 bases. The CDR3 totals 14 residues. The trim removed 5 bases at V and 4 bases at J, leaving 7 bases unmatched. CDR1 is SNHLY, CDR2 FYNNEI, per germline. The CDR3 DNA is TGTGCCAGCAGTACCGGGACAGGCGGATACGAGCAGTACTTC. Its translation: CASSTGTGGYEQYF.

This chain connects TRBV6-1 to TRBJ1-1; TRBD1 agrees at 8 bases. Germline V gene data show CDR1 as MNHNS and CDR2 as SASEGT. This CDR3 region has 15 residues. The ends lost 2 bases at V and 6 bases at J; junction bases unmatched: 8. CDR3 protein: CASSELDRASAEAFF. The CDR3, as DNA: TGTGCCAGCAGTGAACTGGACAGGGCGTCCGCTGAAGCTTTCTTT.

The chain uses TRBV27 and TRBJ1-2; D is perhaps TRBD1 (5 bases). Trimming stripped 6 bases from V and 8 bases from J, with 19 bases between. The CDR3 sequence is 14 residues long. In germline, CDR1 is MNHEY, CDR2 SMNVEV (reference sequence). CDR3 sequence: CASRVPGRAGGYTF. In nucleotides, the CDR3 is TGTGCCAGCAGAGTCCCGGGACGGGCGGGAGGCTACACCTTC.

V gene TRBV5-1 combines with J gene TRBJ2-7, with 10 bases lining up with TRBD2. J lost 2 bases, V lost 0 bases, and 20 bases had no gene match. Germline assignment: CDR1 SGHRS and CDR2 YFSETQ. The CDR3 contains 21 residues. CDR3 residues: CASSLGRNEWLAGVGTYEQYF. The CDR3 DNA sequence: TGCGCCAGCAGCTTGGGACGAAACGAATGGCTAGCGGGAGTAGGAACCTACGAGCAGTACTTC.

The rearrangement links TRBV7-2 to TRBJ1-1; 8 bases line up with TRBD1. After removal of 7 bases from V and 0 bases from J, the junction contained 4 bases not matched to a gene. CDR1 and CDR2 from the germline V gene are SGHTA and FQGNSA. The length of the CDR3 is 14 residues. The CDR3 DNA follows: TGTGCCAGCACCCCGGGACAGGTGAACACTGAAGCTTTCTTT. Translation: CASTPGQVNTEAFF.

The chain has TRBV5-5 and TRBJ2-6; possibly TRBD2 for D (6 bases). Per the germline V gene, CDR1 is SGHKS and CDR2 is YYEKEE (reference sequence). V was shortened by 6 bases and J by 4 bases, with 17 bases between the two germline ends. This CDR3 is 16 amino acids long. The CDR3 region has the DNA TGTGCCAGCAACCTACCCGGGAGATCAGGGGCCAACGTCCTGACTTTC. Translation: CASNLPGRSGANVLTF.

The CDR3, as DNA: TGCGCCAGCAGCCAAAAGCGGGAGGCCTCCTACGAGCAGTACTTC. It translates to CASSQKREASYEQYF. The chain links TRBV4-3 to TRBJ2-5; TRBD2 agrees at 9 bases. The J call may not be correct, given that the DNA end is closer to TRBJ2-7. CDR3 length: 15 amino acids. Germline CDR1 and CDR2: LGHNA and YSLEER.

This clone was seen only once. The chain's CDR3 is CASSTGGADTQYF. In DNA, the CDR3 is TGTGCCAGTAGTACAGGGGGCGCAGATACGCAGTATTTT. The chain combines TRBV19 with TRBJ2-3; TRBD1 aligns across 8 bases. The V and J ends lost 4 bases and 4 bases, in that order; junction bases with no gene match: 1. The length of the CDR3 is 13 residues. From germline, CDR1 is LNHDA and CDR2 SQIVND (reference sequence).

The genes are TRBV28 and TRBJ2-3; possibly TRBD1 for D (5 bases). This CDR3 has 17 amino acids. V dropped 2 bases and J dropped 0 bases, with 15 bases sitting between them. Germline CDR1 is MDHEN and CDR2 is SYDVKM. The DNA for the CDR3 is TGTGCCAGCAGTTTAGGGGCAGGCGCTCTTAGCACAGATACGCAGTATTTT. Residues: CASSLGAGALSTDTQYF.

V gene TRBV4-3 combines with J gene TRBJ2-7; D is unclear. Germline V lookup: CDR1 LGHNA, CDR2 YSLEER. V was shortened by 0 bases and J by 3 bases, with 6 bases between the two germline ends. The CDR3 is 13 amino acids. DNA for the CDR3: TGCGCCAGCAGCCAAGAACTCCACTACGAGCAGTACTTC. It yields the protein CASSQELHYEQYF.

This chain uses TRBV28 with TRBJ2-7; 7 bases agree with TRBD1. In germline, CDR1 is MDHEN, CDR2 SYDVKM. The CDR3 is 12 residues long. The junction had 5 bases not matched to a gene; V was cut back by 8 bases and J by 4 bases. The DNA for the CDR3 is TGTGCCAGCCAAGGGGGACAGTACGAGCAGTACTTC. It specifies CASQGGQYEQYF.

This chain connects TRBV5-1 to TRBJ1-2, with D hard to call. The germline V and J ends were trimmed by 10 bases and 2 bases, with 18 bases remaining between them. From germline, CDR1 is SGHRS and CDR2 YFSETQ. This CDR3 is built from 14 residues. The CDR3 DNA follows: TGCGCCTCGGGCCCGGGAGACCTAAACTATGGCTACACCTTC. Amino acids: CASGPGDLNYGYTF. The entire variable domain, with the rest obtained from reference TRBV5-1 and TRBJ1-2, is as follows: KAGVTQTPRYLIKTRGQQVTLSCSPISGHRSVSWYQQTPGQGLQFLFEYFSETQRNKGNFPGRFSGRQFSNSRSEMNVSTLELGDSALYLCASGPGDLNYGYTFGSGTRLTVV.

The genes are TRBV9 and TRBJ2-3; 14 nucleotides line up with TRBD2. The junction had 0 bases not matched to a gene; V was cut back by 2 bases and J by 4 bases. The CDR3 runs to 15 residues. Germline-derived CDR1 and CDR2 are SGDLS and YYNGEE. CDR3 region: CASSVTSGRADTQYF. CDR3 nucleotide sequence: TGTGCCAGCAGCGTGACTAGCGGGAGGGCAGATACGCAGTATTTT. Complete variable domain (other parts from reference TRBV9 and TRBJ2-3): DSGVTQTPKHLITATGQRVTLRCSPRSGDLSVYWYQQSLDQGLQFLIQYYNGEERAKGNILERFSAQQFPDLHSELNLSSLELGDSALYFCASSVTSGRADTQYFGPGTRLTVL.

The chain joins TRBV5-4 to TRBJ2-7, with 8 positions matching TRBD1. Per germline, CDR1 SGHNT and CDR2 YYREEE (reference sequence). There are 15 residues in the CDR3. The trim removed 4 bases at V and 2 bases at J, leaving 8 bases unmatched. The CDR3 DNA reads TGTGCCAGCAGCCGAGGACAGGGTCCAACCTACGAGCAGTACTTC. Its translation: CASSRGQGPTYEQYF.

V gene TRBV30 combines with J gene TRBJ2-1, with 7 bases lining up with TRBD2. The CDR3 length is 16 residues. Germline loops: CDR1 GTSNPN, CDR2 SVGIG (reference sequence). The V gene end was trimmed by 3 bases and the J gene end by 4 bases; junction bases not matched to a gene: 12. DNA for the CDR3: TGTGCCTGGAGCAGTGCGGGAGTAAGTTGGTACAATGAGCAGTTCTTC. It is translated as CAWSSAGVSWYNEQFF.

The J gene is TRBJ1-1, the V gene TRBV7-8; no reliable D call. V shed 5 bases and J shed 0 bases, with 10 bases lying between them. The length of the CDR3 is 14 residues. CDR1 and CDR2 from the germline V gene are SGHVS and FQNEAQ. The CDR3 region has the DNA TGTGCCAGCAGCCCACTGGGCATGAACACTGAAGCTTTCTTT. Its protein is CASSPLGMNTEAFF.